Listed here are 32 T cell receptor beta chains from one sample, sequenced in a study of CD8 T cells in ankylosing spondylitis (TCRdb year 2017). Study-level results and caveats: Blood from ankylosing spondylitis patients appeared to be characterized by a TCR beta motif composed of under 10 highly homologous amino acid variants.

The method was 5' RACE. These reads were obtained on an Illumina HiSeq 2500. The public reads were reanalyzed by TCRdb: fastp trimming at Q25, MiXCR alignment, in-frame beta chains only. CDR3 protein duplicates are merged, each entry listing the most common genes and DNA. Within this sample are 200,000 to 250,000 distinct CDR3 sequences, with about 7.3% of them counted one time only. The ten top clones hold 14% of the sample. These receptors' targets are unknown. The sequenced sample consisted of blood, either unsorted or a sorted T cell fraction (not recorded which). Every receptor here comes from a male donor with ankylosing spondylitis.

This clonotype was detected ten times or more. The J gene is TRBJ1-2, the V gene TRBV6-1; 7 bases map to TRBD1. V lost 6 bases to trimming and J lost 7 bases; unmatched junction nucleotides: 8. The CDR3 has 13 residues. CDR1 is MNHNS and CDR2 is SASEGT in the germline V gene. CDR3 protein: CASRKYRGFGYTF. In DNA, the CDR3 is TGTGCCAGCAGGAAATACAGGGGATTTGGCTACACCTTC.

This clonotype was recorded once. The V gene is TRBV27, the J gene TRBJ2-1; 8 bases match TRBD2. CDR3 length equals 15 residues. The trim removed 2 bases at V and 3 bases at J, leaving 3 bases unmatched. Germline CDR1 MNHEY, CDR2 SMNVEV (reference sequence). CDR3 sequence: CASSLVGTSYNEQFF. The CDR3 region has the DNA TGTGCCAGCAGTTTAGTTGGGACTAGCTACAATGAGCAGTTCTTC.

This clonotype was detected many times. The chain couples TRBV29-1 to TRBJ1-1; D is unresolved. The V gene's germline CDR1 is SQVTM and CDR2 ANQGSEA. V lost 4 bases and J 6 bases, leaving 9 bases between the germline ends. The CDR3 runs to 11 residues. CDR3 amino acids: CSVGGSAEAFF. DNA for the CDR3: TGCAGCGTTGGCGGGAGCGCTGAAGCTTTCTTT.

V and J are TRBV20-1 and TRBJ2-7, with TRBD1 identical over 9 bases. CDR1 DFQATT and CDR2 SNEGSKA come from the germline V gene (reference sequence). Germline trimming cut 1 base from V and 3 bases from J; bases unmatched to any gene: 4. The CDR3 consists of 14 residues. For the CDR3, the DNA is TGCAGTGCTAGAGGGACAGGGGAACTCTACGAGCAGTACTTC. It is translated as CSARGTGELYEQYF.

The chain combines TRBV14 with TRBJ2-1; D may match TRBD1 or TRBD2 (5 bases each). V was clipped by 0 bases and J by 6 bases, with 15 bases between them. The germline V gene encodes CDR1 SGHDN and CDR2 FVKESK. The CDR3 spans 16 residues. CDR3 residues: CASSQDLGGGPNEQFF. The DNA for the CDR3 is TGTGCCAGCAGCCAAGATCTCGGTGGGGGTCCCAATGAGCAGTTCTTC.

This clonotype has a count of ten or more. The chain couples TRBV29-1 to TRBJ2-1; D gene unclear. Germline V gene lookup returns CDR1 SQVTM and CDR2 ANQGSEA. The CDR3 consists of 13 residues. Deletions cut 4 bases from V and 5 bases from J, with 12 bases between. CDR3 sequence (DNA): TGCAGCGTTGGTGGAACGGTACACAATGAGCAGTTCTTC. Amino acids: CSVGGTVHNEQFF.

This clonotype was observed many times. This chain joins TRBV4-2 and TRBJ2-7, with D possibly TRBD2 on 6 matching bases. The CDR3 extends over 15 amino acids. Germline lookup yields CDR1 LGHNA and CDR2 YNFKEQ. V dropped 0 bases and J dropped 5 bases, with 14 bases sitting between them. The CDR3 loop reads CASSQDPDGSDEQYF. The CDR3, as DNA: TGTGCCAGCAGCCAAGATCCGGACGGGAGCGACGAGCAGTACTTC.

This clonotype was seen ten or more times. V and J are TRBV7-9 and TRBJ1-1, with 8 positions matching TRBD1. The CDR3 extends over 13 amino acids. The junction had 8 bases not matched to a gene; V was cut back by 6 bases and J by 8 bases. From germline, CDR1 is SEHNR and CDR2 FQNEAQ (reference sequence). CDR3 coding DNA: TGTGCCAGCAGTGCAGGGGGCGCGGACGAAGCTTTCTTT. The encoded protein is CASSAGGADEAFF.

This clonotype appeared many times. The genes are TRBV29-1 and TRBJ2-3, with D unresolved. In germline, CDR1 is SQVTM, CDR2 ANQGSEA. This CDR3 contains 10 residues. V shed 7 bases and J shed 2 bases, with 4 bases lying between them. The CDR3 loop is CSGLTDTQYF. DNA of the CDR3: TGCAGCGGACTCACAGATACGCAGTATTTT.

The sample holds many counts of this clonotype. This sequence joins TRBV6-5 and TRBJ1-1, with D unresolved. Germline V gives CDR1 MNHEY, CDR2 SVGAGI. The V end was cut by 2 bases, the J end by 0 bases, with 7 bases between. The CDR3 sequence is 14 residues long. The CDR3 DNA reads TGTGCCAGCAGTTACGGAGTGATGAACACTGAAGCTTTCTTT. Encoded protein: CASSYGVMNTEAFF.

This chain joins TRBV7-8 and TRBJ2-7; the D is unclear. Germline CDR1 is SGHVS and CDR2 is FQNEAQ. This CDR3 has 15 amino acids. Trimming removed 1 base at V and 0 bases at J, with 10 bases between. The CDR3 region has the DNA TGTGCCAGCAGCTTAGGCCGGTCCCTCTCCTACGAGCAGTACTTC. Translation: CASSLGRSLSYEQYF.

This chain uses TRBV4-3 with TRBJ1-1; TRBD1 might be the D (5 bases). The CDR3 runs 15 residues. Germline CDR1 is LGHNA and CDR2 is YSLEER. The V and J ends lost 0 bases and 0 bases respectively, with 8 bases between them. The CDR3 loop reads CASSQDWDLNTEAFF. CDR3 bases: TGCGCCAGCAGCCAAGACTGGGACCTGAACACTGAAGCTTTCTTT.

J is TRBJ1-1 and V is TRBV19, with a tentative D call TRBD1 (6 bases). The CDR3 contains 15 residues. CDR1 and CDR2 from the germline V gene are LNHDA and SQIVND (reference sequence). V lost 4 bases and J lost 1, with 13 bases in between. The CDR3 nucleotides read TGTGCCAGTAGTACCCGACAGGCGCAGAACACTGAAGCTTTCTTT. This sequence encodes CASSTRQAQNTEAFF.

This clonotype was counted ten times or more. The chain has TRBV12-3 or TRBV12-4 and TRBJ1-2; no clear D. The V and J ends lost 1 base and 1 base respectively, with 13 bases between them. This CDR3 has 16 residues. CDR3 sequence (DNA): TGTGCCAGCAGTTTAGGTTTGGCGGAGGTTAACTATGGCTACACCTTC. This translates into CASSLGLAEVNYGYTF.

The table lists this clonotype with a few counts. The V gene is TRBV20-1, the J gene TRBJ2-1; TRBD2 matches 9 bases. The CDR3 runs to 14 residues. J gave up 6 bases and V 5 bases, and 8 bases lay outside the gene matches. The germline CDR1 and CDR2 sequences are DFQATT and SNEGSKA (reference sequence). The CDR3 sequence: CSAVDSGSSNEQFF. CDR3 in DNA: TGCAGTGCTGTCGATAGCGGGAGTAGCAATGAGCAGTTCTTC.

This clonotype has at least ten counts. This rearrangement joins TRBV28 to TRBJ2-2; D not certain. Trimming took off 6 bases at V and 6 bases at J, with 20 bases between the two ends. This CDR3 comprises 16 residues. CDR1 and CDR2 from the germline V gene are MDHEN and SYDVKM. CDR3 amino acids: CASSSPAVQDAGELFF. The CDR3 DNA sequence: TGTGCCAGCAGCAGCCCGGCTGTGCAGGACGCCGGGGAGCTGTTTTTT.

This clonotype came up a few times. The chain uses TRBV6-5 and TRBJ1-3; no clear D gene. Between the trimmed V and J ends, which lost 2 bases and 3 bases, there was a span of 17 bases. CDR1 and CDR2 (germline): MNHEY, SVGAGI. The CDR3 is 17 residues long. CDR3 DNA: TGTGCCAGCAGTTACCTCGCTTCGCCCCGGGGTGGAAACACCATATATTTT. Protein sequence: CASSYLASPRGGNTIYF.

CDR3 nucleotides: TGCAGCGCCGAGAGCGGACTAGCGGGACCAGATACGCAGTATTTT. Translation: CSAESGLAGPDTQYF. The chain combines TRBV29-1 with TRBJ2-3, with TRBD2 identical over 12 bases. CDR3 size: 15 residues. The ends lost 7 bases at V and 4 bases at J; junction bases unmatched: 9. Germline CDR1 reads SQVTM; CDR2 reads ANQGSEA.

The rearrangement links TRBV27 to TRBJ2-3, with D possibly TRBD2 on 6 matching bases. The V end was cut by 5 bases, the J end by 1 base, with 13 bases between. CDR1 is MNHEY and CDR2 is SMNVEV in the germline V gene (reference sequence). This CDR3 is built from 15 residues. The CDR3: CASSTRIAGTDTQYF. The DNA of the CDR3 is TGTGCCAGCAGTACCCGAATAGCGGGCACAGATACGCAGTATTTT.

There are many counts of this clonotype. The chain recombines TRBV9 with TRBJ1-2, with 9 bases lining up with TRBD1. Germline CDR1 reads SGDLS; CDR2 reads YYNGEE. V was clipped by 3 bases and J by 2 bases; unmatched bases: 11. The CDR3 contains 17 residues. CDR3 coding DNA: TGTGCCAGCAGCGGGACAGGGGACGCTTTTCTCAACTATGGCTACACCTTC. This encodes CASSGTGDAFLNYGYTF. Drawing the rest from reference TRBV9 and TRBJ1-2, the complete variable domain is DSGVTQTPKHLITATGQRVTLRCSPRSGDLSVYWYQQSLDQGLQFLIQYYNGEERAKGNILERFSAQQFPDLHSELNLSSLELGDSALYFCASSGTGDAFLNYGYTFGSGTRLTVV.

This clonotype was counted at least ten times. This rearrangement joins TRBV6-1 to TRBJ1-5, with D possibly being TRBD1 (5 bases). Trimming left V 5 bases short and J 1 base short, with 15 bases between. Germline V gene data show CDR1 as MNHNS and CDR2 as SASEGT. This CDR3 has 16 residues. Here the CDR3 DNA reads TGTGCCAGCAGTCCGTCCGCGGGGGAGAGCAATCAGCCCCAGCATTTT. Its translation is CASSPSAGESNQPQHF.

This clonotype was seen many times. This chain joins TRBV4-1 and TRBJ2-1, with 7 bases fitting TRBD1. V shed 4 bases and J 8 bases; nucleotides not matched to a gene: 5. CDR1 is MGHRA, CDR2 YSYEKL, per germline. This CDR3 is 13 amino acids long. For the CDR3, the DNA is TGCGCCAGCAGCCCGGGACAGTTCGATGAGCAGTTCTTC. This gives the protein CASSPGQFDEQFF.

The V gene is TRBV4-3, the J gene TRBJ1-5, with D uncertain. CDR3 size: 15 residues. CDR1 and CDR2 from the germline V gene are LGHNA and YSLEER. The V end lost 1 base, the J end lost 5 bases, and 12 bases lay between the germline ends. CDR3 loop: CASSQVYSDDQPQHF. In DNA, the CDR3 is TGCGCCAGCAGCCAAGTTTACAGTGATGATCAGCCCCAGCATTTT.

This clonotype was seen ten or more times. CDR3 nucleotides: TGCGCCAGCAGCCATCGGGACTTCAATGAGCAGTTCTTC. Translated: CASSHRDFNEQFF. This rearrangement joins TRBV4-1 to TRBJ2-1; D is possibly TRBD2 (6 bases). The V and J ends lost 3 bases and 6 bases respectively, with 9 bases between them. The CDR3 totals 13 residues. Germline V lookup: CDR1 MGHRA, CDR2 YSYEKL.

This chain's CDR3 is CASIRGSGNTIYF. In DNA, the CDR3 is TGTGCCAGCATTCGGGGCTCTGGAAACACCATATATTTT. V is TRBV3-1 and J is TRBJ1-3; D is undetermined. The CDR3 totals 13 residues. Between the trimmed V and J ends, which lost 7 bases and 0 bases, there was a span of 7 bases. Germline V CDR1 and CDR2: LGHDT, YNNKEL (reference sequence).

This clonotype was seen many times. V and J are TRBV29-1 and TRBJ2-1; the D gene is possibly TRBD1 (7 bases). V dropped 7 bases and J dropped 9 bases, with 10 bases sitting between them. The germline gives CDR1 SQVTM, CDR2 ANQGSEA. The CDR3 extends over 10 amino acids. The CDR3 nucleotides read TGCAGCGGACAGGGAGGTGAGCAGTTCTTC. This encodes CSGQGGEQFF.

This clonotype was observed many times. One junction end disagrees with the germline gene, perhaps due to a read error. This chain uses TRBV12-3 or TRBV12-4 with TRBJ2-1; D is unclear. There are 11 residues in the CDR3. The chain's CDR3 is CASSLVGEQFF. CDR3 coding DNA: TGTGCCAGCAGCTTAGTTGGGGAGCAGTTCTTC.

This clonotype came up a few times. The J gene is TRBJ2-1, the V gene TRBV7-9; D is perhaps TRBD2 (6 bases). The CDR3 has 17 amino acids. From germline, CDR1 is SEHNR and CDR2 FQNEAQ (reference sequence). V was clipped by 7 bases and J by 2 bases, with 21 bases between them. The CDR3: CASIITMVGGAYNEQFF. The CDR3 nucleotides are TGTGCCAGCATCATTACCATGGTGGGCGGGGCCTACAATGAGCAGTTCTTC.

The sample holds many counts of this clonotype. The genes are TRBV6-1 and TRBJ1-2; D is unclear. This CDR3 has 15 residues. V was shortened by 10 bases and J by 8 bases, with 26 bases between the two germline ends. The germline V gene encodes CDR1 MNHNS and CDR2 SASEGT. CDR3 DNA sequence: TGTGCCACTAGCACGGGGATACGGAGCCTGAGGGGCTACACCTTC. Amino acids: CATSTGIRSLRGYTF.

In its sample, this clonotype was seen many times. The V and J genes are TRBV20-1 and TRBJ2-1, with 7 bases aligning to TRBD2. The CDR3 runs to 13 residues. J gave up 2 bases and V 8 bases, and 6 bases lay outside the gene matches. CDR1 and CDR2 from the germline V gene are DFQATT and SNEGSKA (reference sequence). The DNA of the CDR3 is TGCAGTAATAGCGGGCTCCCCTACAATGAGCAGTTCTTC. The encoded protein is CSNSGLPYNEQFF.

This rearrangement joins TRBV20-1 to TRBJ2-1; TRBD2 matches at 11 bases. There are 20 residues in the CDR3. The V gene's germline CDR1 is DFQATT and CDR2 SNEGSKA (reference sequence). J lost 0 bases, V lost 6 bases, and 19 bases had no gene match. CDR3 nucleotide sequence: TGCAGTGCCCCGGACCCGGGACTAGCGGTTTTGGCAGGCTCCTACAATGAGCAGTTCTTC. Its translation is CSAPDPGLAVLAGSYNEQFF.

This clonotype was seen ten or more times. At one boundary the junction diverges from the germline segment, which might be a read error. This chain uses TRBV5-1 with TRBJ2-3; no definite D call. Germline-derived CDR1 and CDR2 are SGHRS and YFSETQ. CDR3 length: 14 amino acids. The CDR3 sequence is CASSLGRRTDTQYF. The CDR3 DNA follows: TGTGCCAGCAGCTTGGGTAGGAGAACAGATACGCAGTATTTT.